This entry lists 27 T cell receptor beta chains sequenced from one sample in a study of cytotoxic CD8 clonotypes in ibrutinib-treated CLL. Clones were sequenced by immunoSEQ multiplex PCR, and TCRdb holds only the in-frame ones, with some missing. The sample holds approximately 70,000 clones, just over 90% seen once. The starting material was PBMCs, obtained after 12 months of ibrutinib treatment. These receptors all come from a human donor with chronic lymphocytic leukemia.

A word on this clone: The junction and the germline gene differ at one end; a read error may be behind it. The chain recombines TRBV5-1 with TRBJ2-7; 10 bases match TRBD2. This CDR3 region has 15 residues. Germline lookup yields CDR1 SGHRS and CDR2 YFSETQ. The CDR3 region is CASSLKLAGAYGQYF. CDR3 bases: TGCGCCAGCAGCTTGAAGCTAGCGGGAGCCTACGGGCAGTACTTC.

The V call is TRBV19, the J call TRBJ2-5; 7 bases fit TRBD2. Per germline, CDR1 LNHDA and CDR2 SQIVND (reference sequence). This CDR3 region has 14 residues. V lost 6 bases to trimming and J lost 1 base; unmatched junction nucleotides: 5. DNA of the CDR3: TGTGCCAGTAGCTTCGGACTAGTCCAAGAGACCCAGTACTTC. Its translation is CASSFGLVQETQYF.

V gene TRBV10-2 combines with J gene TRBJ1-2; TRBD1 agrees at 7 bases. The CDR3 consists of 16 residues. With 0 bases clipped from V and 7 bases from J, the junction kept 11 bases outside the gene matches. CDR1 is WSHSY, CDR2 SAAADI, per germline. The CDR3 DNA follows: TGCGCCAGCAGTGAGTCCTCAGGGGGTTTCCCGGGTGGCTACACCTTC. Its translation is CASSESSGGFPGGYTF.

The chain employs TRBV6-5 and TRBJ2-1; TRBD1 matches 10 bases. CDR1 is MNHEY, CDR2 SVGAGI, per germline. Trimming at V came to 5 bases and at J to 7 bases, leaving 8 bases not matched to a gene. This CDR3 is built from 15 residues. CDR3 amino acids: CASSKDRGAGNEQFF. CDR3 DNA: TGTGCCAGCAGTAAGGACAGGGGGGCCGGGAATGAGCAGTTCTTC.

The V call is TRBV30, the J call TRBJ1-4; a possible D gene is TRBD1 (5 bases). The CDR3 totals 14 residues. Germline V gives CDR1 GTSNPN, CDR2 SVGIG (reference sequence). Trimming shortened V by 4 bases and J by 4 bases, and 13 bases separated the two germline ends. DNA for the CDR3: TGTGCCTGGACCATCAGGGCTCATAATGAAAAACTGTTTTTT. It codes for CAWTIRAHNEKLFF.

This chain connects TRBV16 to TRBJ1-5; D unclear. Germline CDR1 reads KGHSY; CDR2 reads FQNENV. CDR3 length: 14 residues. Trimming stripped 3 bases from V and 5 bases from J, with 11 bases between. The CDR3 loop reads CASSQRQVHQPQHF. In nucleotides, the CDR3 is TGTGCCAGCAGCCAGAGGCAGGTCCATCAGCCCCAGCATTTT.

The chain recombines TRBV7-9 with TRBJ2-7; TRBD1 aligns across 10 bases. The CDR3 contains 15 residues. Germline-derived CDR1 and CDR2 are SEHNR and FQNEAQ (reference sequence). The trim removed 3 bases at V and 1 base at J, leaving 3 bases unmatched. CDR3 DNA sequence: TGTGCCAGCAGCTTCGGGACAGGGGTTTCCTACGAGCAGTACTTC. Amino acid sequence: CASSFGTGVSYEQYF.

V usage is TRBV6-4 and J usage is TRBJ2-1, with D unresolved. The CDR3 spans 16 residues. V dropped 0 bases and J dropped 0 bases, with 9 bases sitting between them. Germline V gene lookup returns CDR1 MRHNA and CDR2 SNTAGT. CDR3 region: CASSDSASRSYNEQFF. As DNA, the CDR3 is TGTGCCAGCAGTGACTCGGCCTCCCGCTCCTACAATGAGCAGTTCTTC.

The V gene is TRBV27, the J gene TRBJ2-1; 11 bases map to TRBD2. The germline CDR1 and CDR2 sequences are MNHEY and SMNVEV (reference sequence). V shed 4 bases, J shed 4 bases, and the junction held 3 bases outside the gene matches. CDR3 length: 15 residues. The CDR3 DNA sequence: TGTGCCAGCAGTTCTCTAGCGGGGGGATACAATGAGCAGTTCTTC. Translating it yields CASSSLAGGYNEQFF.

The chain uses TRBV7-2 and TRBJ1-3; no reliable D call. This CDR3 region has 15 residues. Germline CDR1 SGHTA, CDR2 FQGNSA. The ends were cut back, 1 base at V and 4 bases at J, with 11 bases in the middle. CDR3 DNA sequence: TGTGCCAGCAGCTTAGGGGCTATAACCGGAAACACCATATATTTT. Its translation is CASSLGAITGNTIYF. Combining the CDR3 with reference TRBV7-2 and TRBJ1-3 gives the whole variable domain GAGVSQSPSNKVTEKGKDVELRCDPISGHTALYWYRQSLGQGLEFLIYFQGNSAPDKSGLPSDRFSAERTGGSVSTLTIQRTQQEDSAVYLCASSLGAITGNTIYFGEGSWLTVV.

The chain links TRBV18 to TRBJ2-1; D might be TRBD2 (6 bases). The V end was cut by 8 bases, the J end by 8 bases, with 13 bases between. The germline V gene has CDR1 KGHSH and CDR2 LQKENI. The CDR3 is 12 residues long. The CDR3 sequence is CASARLGDEQFF. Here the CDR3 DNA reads TGTGCCAGCGCCCGACTAGGGGATGAGCAGTTCTTC.

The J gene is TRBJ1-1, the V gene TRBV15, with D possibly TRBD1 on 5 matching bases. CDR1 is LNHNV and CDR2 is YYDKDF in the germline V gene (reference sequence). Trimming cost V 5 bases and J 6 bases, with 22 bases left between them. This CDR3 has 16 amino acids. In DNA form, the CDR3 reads TGTGCCACCAGCCGGGACTATATCTTAGGCGTTGCTGAAGCTTTCTTT. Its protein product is CATSRDYILGVAEAFF.

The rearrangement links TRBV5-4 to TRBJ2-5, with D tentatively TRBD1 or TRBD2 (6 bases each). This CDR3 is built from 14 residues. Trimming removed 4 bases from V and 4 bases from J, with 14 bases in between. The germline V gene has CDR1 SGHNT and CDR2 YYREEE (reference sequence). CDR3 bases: TGTGCCAGCAGCACGGAGGGGGGCCCAGAGACCCAGTACTTC. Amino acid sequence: CASSTEGGPETQYF.

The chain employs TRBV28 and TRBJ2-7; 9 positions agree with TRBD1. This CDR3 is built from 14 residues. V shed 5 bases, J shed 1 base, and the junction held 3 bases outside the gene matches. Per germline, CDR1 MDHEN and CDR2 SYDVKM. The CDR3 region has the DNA TGTGCCAGCAGTGACAGGGGGAGGTCCTACGAGCAGTACTTC. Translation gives CASSDRGRSYEQYF.

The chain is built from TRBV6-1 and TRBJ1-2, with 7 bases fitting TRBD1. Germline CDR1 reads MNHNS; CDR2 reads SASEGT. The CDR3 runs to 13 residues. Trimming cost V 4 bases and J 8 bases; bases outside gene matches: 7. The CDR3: CASSGQGLVGYTF. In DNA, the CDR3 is TGTGCCAGCAGTGGACAGGGACTTGTAGGCTACACCTTC.

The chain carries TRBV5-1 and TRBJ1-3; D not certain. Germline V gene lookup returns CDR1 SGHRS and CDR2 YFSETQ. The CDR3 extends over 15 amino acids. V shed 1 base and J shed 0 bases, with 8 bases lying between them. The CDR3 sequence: CASSLPSGSGNTIYF. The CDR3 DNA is TGCGCCAGCAGCTTGCCGTCGGGCTCTGGAAACACCATATATTTT.

In DNA form, the CDR3 reads TGTGCCAGCAGCCCCGGGACAGCACCCTCTGGGGCCAACGTCCTGACTTTC. Its protein is CASSPGTAPSGANVLTF. This chain connects TRBV9 to TRBJ2-6; 7 positions match TRBD1. The CDR3 loop spans 17 amino acids. The germline gives CDR1 SGDLS, CDR2 YYNGEE. Germline trimming cut 4 bases from V and 0 bases from J; bases unmatched to any gene: 7. Variable domain in full (rest from reference TRBV9 and TRBJ2-6): DSGVTQTPKHLITATGQRVTLRCSPRSGDLSVYWYQQSLDQGLQFLIQYYNGEERAKGNILERFSAQQFPDLHSELNLSSLELGDSALYFCASSPGTAPSGANVLTFGAGSRLTVL.

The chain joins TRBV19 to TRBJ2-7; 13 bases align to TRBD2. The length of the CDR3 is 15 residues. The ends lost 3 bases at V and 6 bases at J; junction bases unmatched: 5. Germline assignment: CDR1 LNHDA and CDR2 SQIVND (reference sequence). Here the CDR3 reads CASSMTSGRLTEQYF. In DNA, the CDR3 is TGTGCCAGTAGTATGACTAGCGGGAGGCTAACCGAGCAGTACTTC.

The CDR3 DNA is TGTGCCAGCAGTACAGGGGGAAACGAGCAGTACTTC. Translating it yields CASSTGGNEQYF. The chain couples TRBV2 to TRBJ2-7, with TRBD1 matching over 8 bases. V was pared by 5 bases and J by 5 bases, with 2 bases of the junction left unmatched. The CDR3 has 12 amino acids. Germline assignment: CDR1 SNHLY and CDR2 FYNNEI.

The CDR3 reads CASSEQGQPSNYGYTF. The CDR3 DNA follows: TGTGCCAGCAGTGAACAGGGACAGCCCTCTAACTATGGCTACACCTTC. The V call is TRBV6-1, the J call TRBJ1-2; TRBD1 aligns across 7 bases. CDR1 is MNHNS, CDR2 SASEGT, per germline. The junction had 6 bases not matched to a gene; V was cut back by 2 bases and J by 0 bases. The CDR3 totals 16 residues.

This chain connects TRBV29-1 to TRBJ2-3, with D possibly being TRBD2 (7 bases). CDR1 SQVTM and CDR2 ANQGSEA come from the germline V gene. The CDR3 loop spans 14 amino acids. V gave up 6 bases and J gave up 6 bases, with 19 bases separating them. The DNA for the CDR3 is TGCAGCGTCTTAGGGGGGGCCCTCGGCGATACGCAGTATTTT. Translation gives CSVLGGALGDTQYF.

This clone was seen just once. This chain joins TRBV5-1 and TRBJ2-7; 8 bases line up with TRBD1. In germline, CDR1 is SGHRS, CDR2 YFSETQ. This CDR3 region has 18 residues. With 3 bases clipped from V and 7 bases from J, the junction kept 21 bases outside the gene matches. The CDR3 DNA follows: TGCGCCAGCAGCTCAAGATCCGGGACCCAGGGGGCATTGGGGGAGCAGTACTTC. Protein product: CASSSRSGTQGALGEQYF. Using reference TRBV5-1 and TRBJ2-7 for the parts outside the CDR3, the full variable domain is KAGVTQTPRYLIKTRGQQVTLSCSPISGHRSVSWYQQTPGQGLQFLFEYFSETQRNKGNFPGRFSGRQFSNSRSEMNVSTLELGDSALYLCASSSRSGTQGALGEQYFGPGTRLTVT.

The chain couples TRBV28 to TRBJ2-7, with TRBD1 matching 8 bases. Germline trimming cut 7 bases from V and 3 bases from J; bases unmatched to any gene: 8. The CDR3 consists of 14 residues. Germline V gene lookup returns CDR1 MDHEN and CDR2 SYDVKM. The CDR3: CASTGQGKLYEQYF. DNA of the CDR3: TGTGCCAGCACCGGACAGGGAAAGCTCTACGAGCAGTACTTC.

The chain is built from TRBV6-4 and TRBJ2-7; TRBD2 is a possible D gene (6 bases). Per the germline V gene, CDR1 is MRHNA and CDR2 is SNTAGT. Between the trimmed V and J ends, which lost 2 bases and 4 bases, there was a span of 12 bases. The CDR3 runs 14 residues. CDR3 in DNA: TGTGCCAGCAGTGACCCGGGACTGATATACGAGCAGTACTTC. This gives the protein CASSDPGLIYEQYF.

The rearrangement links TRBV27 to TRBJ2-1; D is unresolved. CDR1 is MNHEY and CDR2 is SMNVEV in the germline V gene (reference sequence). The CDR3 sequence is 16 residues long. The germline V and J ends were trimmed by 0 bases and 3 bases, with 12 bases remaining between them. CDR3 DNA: TGTGCCAGCAGTTTATCGCAAGCGCTTGGCTACAATGAGCAGTTCTTC. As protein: CASSLSQALGYNEQFF.

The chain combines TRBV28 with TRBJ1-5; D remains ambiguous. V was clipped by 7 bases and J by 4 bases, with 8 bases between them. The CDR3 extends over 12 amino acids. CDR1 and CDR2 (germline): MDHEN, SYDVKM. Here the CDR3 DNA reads TGTGCCAGCAAACAGAGAAATCAGCCCCAGCATTTT. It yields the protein CASKQRNQPQHF.

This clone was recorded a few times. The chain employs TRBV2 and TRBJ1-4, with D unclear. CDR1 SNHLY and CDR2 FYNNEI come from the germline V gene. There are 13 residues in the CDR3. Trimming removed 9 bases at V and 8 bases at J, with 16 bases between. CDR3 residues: CASPEGLKEKLFF. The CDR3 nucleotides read TGTGCCAGTCCAGAAGGGCTCAAGGAAAAACTGTTTTTT.